Below, 17 T cell receptor beta chains from the same sample are listed, as sequenced in a study of blood T cell repertoires in COVID-19. Method: immunoSEQ multiplex PCR; TCRdb's copy keeps in-frame clones and lacks some. The sample consists of 250,000 or so clones, around 86% of them appearing once. Sequencing was done on a sample of peripheral blood. These receptors came from a man between 25 and 39 years old who had recovered from COVID-19.

The V call is TRBV6-6, the J call TRBJ1-5, with D tentatively TRBD1 (5 bases). CDR3 length: 14 residues. Germline CDR1 and CDR2: MNHNY and SVGAGI (reference sequence). Trimming took off 1 base at V and 6 bases at J, with 10 bases between the two ends. CDR3 in amino acids: CASSYLGQGQPQHF. CDR3 in DNA: TGTGCCAGCAGTTACTTGGGGCAGGGTCAGCCCCAGCATTTT.

This chain joins TRBV6-6 and TRBJ1-6; 7 bases line up with TRBD1. V was pared by 6 bases and J by 7 bases, with 9 bases of the junction left unmatched. Looked up from germline, CDR1 is MNHNY and CDR2 is SVGAGI (reference sequence). The CDR3 sequence is 15 residues long. CDR3 amino acids: CASRKTTGQNSPLHF. The CDR3 DNA reads as TGTGCCAGCAGGAAAACGACAGGGCAAAATTCACCCCTCCACTTT.

The gene calls are TRBV5-1 and TRBJ1-6, with 9 bases identical to TRBD1. V lost 4 bases to trimming and J lost 9 bases; unmatched junction nucleotides: 14. This CDR3 has 17 residues. The V gene's germline CDR1 is SGHRS and CDR2 YFSETQ. The CDR3 region has the DNA TGCGCCAGCAGCCGGAGGGGACAGGGCGGTTCGGGTTCACCCCTCCACTTT. Protein: CASSRRGQGGSGSPLHF.

In its sample, this clone was seen once. V is TRBV4-1 and J is TRBJ2-1; TRBD2 agrees at 9 bases. The CDR3 covers 16 residues. The ends lost 0 bases at V and 9 bases at J; junction bases unmatched: 9. The V gene's germline CDR1 is MGHRA and CDR2 YSYEKL. The CDR3 protein is CASSQEVGRAGGEQFF. The DNA of the CDR3 is TGCGCCAGCAGCCAAGAAGTGGGACGAGCGGGGGGTGAGCAGTTCTTC.

The rearrangement uses TRBV4-2 and TRBJ2-1, with 10 positions matching TRBD2. Per the germline V gene, CDR1 is LGHNA and CDR2 is YNFKEQ. CDR3 length: 16 amino acids. J gave up 10 bases and V 3 bases, and 12 bases lay outside the gene matches. The CDR3: CASSHPTSGGAGEQFF. The CDR3 coding sequence is TGTGCCAGCAGCCACCCTACCAGCGGGGGGGCAGGGGAGCAGTTCTTC.

The chain employs TRBV19 and TRBJ2-3; the match to TRBD2 covers 11 bases. Germline V lookup: CDR1 LNHDA, CDR2 SQIVND (reference sequence). J gave up 11 bases and V 5 bases, and 12 bases lay outside the gene matches. The CDR3 contains 15 residues. The CDR3 loop reads CASSSPTSGAPVQYF. The CDR3 coding sequence is TGTGCCAGTAGTTCCCCGACTAGCGGGGCCCCAGTGCAGTATTTT.

The chain uses TRBV4-1 and TRBJ1-1; D is undetermined. CDR1 MGHRA and CDR2 YSYEKL come from the germline V gene. V lost 5 bases, J lost 5 bases, and 18 bases lay in between. This CDR3 has 15 residues. DNA of the CDR3: TGCGCCAGCAGCTTCCCAGAGGAGGGCGGTACTGAAGCTTTCTTT. Encoded protein: CASSFPEEGGTEAFF.

The rearrangement joins TRBV7-9 to TRBJ2-1; the match to TRBD1 covers 7 bases. The length of the CDR3 is 16 residues. With 4 bases clipped from V and 4 bases from J, the junction kept 10 bases outside the gene matches. Germline V gene lookup returns CDR1 SEHNR and CDR2 FQNEAQ (reference sequence). CDR3 in amino acids: CASSSWTGRRYNEQFF. The CDR3 DNA follows: TGTGCCAGCAGCTCTTGGACAGGAAGACGATACAATGAGCAGTTCTTC.

This chain uses TRBV3-1 (or the pseudogene TRBV3-2) with TRBJ1-2; no clear D. Germline values: CDR1 LGHDT, CDR2 YNNKEL (reference sequence). This CDR3 has 13 amino acids. Trimming took 4 bases from V and 7 from J, leaving 13 bases between them. The CDR3 protein is CASSLGLSGGYTF. CDR3 DNA sequence: TGTGCCAGCAGCCTCGGTCTTTCAGGTGGCTACACCTTC.

The table lists this clone with a count of one. The CDR3 here is CASSPSPGGETQYF. The CDR3 bases are TGTGCCAGCAGCCCCTCCCCAGGAGGGGAGACCCAGTACTTC. The V and J genes are TRBV3-1 (or the pseudogene TRBV3-2) and TRBJ2-5; D may be TRBD2 (6 bases). The CDR3 is made up of 14 amino acids. The germline V and J ends were trimmed by 4 bases and 5 bases, with 14 bases remaining between them. CDR1 and CDR2 (germline): LGHDT, YNNKEL (reference sequence).

V and J are TRBV6-5 and TRBJ1-5; a weak D match, TRBD1 (5 bases). The CDR3 has 13 amino acids. The germline CDR1 and CDR2 sequences are MNHEY and SVGAGI. The germline V and J ends were trimmed by 6 bases and 5 bases, with 11 bases remaining between them. The CDR3: CASSPRVHQPQHF. CDR3 nucleotides: TGTGCCAGCAGCCCCAGGGTCCATCAGCCCCAGCATTTT.

The chain couples TRBV29-1 to TRBJ2-5, with 10 bases fitting TRBD1. The junction had 7 bases not matched to a gene; V was cut back by 4 bases and J by 5 bases. This CDR3 spans 14 amino acids. Germline V gene data show CDR1 as SQVTM and CDR2 as ANQGSEA. The CDR3 sequence: CSVADRGPWETQYF. CDR3 nucleotides: TGCAGCGTTGCCGACAGGGGGCCTTGGGAGACCCAGTACTTC.

This chain connects TRBV5-1 to TRBJ1-2, with TRBD1 matching 10 bases. The CDR3 is 13 residues long. V dropped 7 bases and J dropped 4; count of bases not matched to a gene: 4. Germline V gives CDR1 SGHRS, CDR2 YFSETQ. CDR3 region: CASGTGEGYGYTF. The DNA of the CDR3 is TGCGCCAGCGGGACAGGGGAAGGCTATGGCTACACCTTC.

This clone has a single count. The chain employs TRBV19 and TRBJ1-1, with D perhaps TRBD1 (6 bases). CDR1 is LNHDA, CDR2 SQIVND, per germline (reference sequence). The CDR3 runs 14 residues. The germline V and J ends were trimmed by 4 bases and 3 bases, with 12 bases remaining between them. This CDR3 is CASSTNEGDTEAFF. In DNA, the CDR3 is TGTGCCAGTAGTACGAACGAGGGGGACACTGAAGCTTTCTTT.

The rearrangement uses TRBV19 and TRBJ1-3; D remains unclear. Per germline, CDR1 LNHDA and CDR2 SQIVND (reference sequence). This CDR3 is built from 13 residues. V was trimmed by 11 bases and J by 4 bases, leaving 15 bases between them. Written as DNA, the CDR3 is TGTGCCTCAGAGGAGGGCGCCGGAAACACCATATATTTT. It translates to CASEEGAGNTIYF.

J is TRBJ2-2 and V is TRBV6-4; D is perhaps TRBD2 (5 bases). Germline loops: CDR1 MRHNA, CDR2 SNTAGT. The ends were cut back, 6 bases at V and 5 bases at J, with 13 bases in the middle. The CDR3 spans 14 residues. CDR3 sequence reads: CASSPNPGTGELFF. For the CDR3, the DNA is TGTGCCAGCAGCCCTAACCCGGGAACCGGGGAGCTGTTTTTT.

V usage is TRBV12-3 or TRBV12-4 and J usage is TRBJ2-7; 8 bases agree with TRBD1. V gave up 5 bases and J gave up 4 bases; unmatched junction bases: 4. This CDR3 comprises 13 residues. The CDR3 DNA is TGTGCCAGCAGTCCGGGACAGGCATACGAGCAGTACTTC. Amino acids: CASSPGQAYEQYF.